This T cell receptor beta chain was retrieved from a study of shared clonotypes between healthy human individuals (dated by TCRdb to the early 2020s). Background on the whole study: Three men and a couple of women, aged 18 to 49 years, made up the cohort. For each donor, three plates each were used for CD4 naive and CD4 memory, two plates were used for CD8 naive, and one plate was used for CD8 memory. Blood TCR repertoires of a handful of healthy adults were deeply sequenced to estimate repertoire size and the extent of clonotype sharing between individuals. Different laboratories and diverse techniques were used to prepare libraries and sequence TCR repertoires, to increase sequencing depth and limit assay-specific biases. Each donor's leukapheresis produced roughly between about 0.85 and 10 billion PBMCs. The paper as a whole reports these results and caveats: Across four donors, around 5% of naive CD4, 3.5% of naive CD8, about 2.3% of memory CD4, and approximately 0.42% of memory CD8 clonotypes were shared. Larger estimated clonotype richness was generally found for naive subsets than for memory subsets. Sampling was limited to blood, and TCR repertoires in tissue likely differ from TCR repertoires in blood. Higher generation probabilities were observed for clonotypes shared by all four sorted-subset donors than for non-shared clonotypes. Because the study included a small number of donors, the genetic and exposure-history diversity represented was limited. Pairwise subsampling indicated that sequencing depth was expected to affect the degree of clonotype sharing among donors. Incomplete sequencing was indicated by rarefaction of sorted-subset datasets, despite the large sequencing depth.

V ends up 7 bases short and J 8 bases short, with an unmatched junction base count of 3. The CDR3 covers 11 residues, taking in both the cysteine and the phenylalanine. Only CDR3 DNA remains: 33 bases, in frame from the first base. CDR1 and CDR2 (MNHEY, SVGAGI) derive from the germline V gene. As to this clone: Its antigen target is currently unknown. Qualities for individual bases were not recorded, and no much larger clone is one base off.

Healthy HIV-negative adults with no recently reported acute infections or vaccinations were included as donors. Every donor was a Caucasian adult living in Nashville, Tennessee, USA. CD4+ T cells were enriched by magnetic negative selection, after which naive cells were positively selected on CD45RA and the negative fraction was taken as the memory subset. After blood collection by leukapheresis, PBMCs were isolated using Ficoll-Histopaque density gradient centrifugation and then cryopreserved in the vapor phase of liquid nitrogen. Analytical flow cytometry was used to check the purity and quantity of every magnetically sorted T cell population. Genomic DNA was isolated from each sorted fraction and quantified by UV absorbance on a Nanodrop 2000c. Using the deep immunoSEQ assay, multiplex PCR amplified TCR CDR3 regions from genomic DNA. For each cell subset, the extracted genomic DNA was distributed evenly across all wells of several immunoSEQ 96-well plates, and each plate served as one replicate. For sorted subsets, each replicate PCR was loaded with roughly 0.2 ug genomic DNA, equivalent to 30,000 or so T cell genomes. Purified libraries were quantified with a Qubit 3.0 fluorometer, sized on a Bioanalyzer 2100, and re-quantified with the KAPA Library Quantification kit. Every immunoSEQ 96-well plate was sequenced on a dedicated single-read 150-cycle Illumina NextSeq 550 flow cell. The paper's data handling went like this. Because the immunoSEQ output held only junctional sequences and lacked quality scores, the filtering could not match the filtering applied to full-length reads. To assign V/J genes and CDR3, sequences were annotated against IMGT germline references using PyIR, a Python wrapper for IgBLAST v1.9. Reads were filtered out if the reads had weak V/J assignments (E-value above 1e-6), no CDR3, stop codons, out-of-frame junctions, or ambiguous translated residues. V3J clonotypes were defined by identical inferred V gene, J gene, and CDR3 amino acid sequence. To compute the percentage overlap between repertoires, the number of shared unique clonotypes was divided by the size of the smaller repertoire. Repertoire richness was assessed with RTK rarefaction, the Chao1 estimator, and Recon v2.1 estimates of unobserved clonotypes. Generation probabilities for all TCRbeta clonotypes obtained by the gDNA method from a few donors were computed using OLGA. TCRdb mirrors the immuneACCESS table, restricted to in-frame sequences. Some clones are absent from its copies; in checked studies, under half trace to an unresolved V gene, and the reason for the others is unknown. V, J and clone size were drawn from that table, and D and trimming were deduced from the DNA. The sample data list about 2,500,000 clones, and 90% to 95% of these were observed just once. 0.14% of the sample goes to the ten largest clones.

The sample taken for sequencing was naive CD4+ T cells sorted from blood. In the paper's terms, the cell subset or site label means: CD45RA+ positively selected. This sequence was found in a man aged 18-30 years in good health. Recombination connected TRBV6-5 to TRBJ2-3, and 7 junctional nucleotides match TRBD1. Read as DNA, the sequence is TGTGCCAGCACCAGGGGGAGTACGCAGTATTTT. Translated, it reads CASTRGSTQYF.